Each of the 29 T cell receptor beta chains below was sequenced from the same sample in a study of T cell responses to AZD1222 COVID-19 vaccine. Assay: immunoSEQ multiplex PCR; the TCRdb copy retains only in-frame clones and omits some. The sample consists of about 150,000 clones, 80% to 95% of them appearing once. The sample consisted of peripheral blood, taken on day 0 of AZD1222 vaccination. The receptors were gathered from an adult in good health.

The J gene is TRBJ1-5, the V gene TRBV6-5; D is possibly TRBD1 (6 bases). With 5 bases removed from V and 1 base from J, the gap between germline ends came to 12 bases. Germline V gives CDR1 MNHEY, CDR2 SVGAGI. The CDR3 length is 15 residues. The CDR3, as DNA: TGTGCCAGCAGTCCCGACAGGACAAGCAATCAGCCCCAGCATTTT. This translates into CASSPDRTSNQPQHF.

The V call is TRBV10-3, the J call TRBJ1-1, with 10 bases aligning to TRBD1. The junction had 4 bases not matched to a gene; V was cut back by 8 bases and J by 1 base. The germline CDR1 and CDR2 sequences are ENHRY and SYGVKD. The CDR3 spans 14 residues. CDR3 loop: CAIGGDRGNTEAFF. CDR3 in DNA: TGTGCCATCGGGGGGGACAGGGGGAACACTGAAGCTTTCTTT.

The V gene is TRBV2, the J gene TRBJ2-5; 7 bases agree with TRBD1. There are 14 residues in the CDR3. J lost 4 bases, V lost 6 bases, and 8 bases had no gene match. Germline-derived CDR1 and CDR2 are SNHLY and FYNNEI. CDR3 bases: TGTGCCAGCAGGATGACAGGGAGAGGAGAGACCCAGTACTTC. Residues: CASRMTGRGETQYF.

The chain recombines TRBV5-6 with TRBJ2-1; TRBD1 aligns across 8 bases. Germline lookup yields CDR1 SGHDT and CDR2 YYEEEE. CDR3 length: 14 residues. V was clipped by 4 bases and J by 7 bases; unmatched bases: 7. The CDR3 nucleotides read TGTGCCAGCAGCCTGACAGGGGTTTGGAATGAGCAGTTCTTC. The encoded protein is CASSLTGVWNEQFF.

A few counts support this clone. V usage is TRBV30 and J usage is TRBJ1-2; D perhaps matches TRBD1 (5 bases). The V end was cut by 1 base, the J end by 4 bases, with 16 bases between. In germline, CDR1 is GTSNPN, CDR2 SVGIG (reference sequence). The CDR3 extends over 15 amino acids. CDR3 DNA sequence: TGTGCCTGGAGTGCGCCGGGGACTTACGGCTATGGCTACACCTTC. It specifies CAWSAPGTYGYGYTF.

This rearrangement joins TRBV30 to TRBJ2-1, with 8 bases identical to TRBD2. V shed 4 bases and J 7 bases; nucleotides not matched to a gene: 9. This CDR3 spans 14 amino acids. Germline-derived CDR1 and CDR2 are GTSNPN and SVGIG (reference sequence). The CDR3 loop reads CAWTSFPGGNEQFF. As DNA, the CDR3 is TGTGCCTGGACCTCCTTCCCGGGGGGGAATGAGCAGTTCTTC.

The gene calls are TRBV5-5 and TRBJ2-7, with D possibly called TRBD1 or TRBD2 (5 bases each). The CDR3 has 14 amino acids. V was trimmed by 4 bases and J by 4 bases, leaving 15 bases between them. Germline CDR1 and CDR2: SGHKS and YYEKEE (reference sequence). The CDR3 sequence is CASSPGPDLYEQYF. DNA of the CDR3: TGTGCCAGCAGCCCGGGACCAGACCTATACGAGCAGTACTTC.

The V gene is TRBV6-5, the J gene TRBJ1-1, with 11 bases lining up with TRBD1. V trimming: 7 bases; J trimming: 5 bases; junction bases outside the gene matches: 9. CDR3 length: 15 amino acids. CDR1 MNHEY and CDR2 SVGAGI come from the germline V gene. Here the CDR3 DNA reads TGTGCCAGCATCGCCCTCCGGGACAGGGGGACTGAAGCTTTCTTT. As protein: CASIALRDRGTEAFF.

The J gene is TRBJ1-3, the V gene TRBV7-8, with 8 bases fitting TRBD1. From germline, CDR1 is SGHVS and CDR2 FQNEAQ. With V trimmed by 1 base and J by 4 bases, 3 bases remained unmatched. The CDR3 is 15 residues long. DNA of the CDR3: TGTGCCAGCAGCTTAGGGACAGGGTACGGAAACACCATATATTTT. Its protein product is CASSLGTGYGNTIYF. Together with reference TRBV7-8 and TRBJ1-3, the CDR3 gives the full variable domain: GAGVSQSPRYKVAKRGQDVALRCDPISGHVSLFWYQQALGQGPEFLTYFQNEAQLDKSGLPSDRFFAERPEGSVSTLKIQRTQQEDSAVYLCASSLGTGYGNTIYFGEGSWLTVV.

DNA of the CDR3: TGTGCCAGCAGCTTAGGTCCAGAGAACACTGAAGCTTTCTTT. Protein: CASSLGPENTEAFF. The rearrangement links TRBV7-2 to TRBJ1-1; D remains ambiguous. Trimming stripped 1 base from V and 1 base from J, with 7 bases between. CDR1 is SGHTA and CDR2 is FQGNSA in the germline V gene. This CDR3 spans 14 amino acids.

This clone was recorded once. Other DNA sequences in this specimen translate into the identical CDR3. Written as DNA, the CDR3 is TGTGCCAGCAGCTTAGCCGGACCCAGGGAGACCCAGTACTTC. It translates to CASSLAGPRETQYF. J is TRBJ2-5 and V is TRBV7-2; D not certain. Trimming removed 0 bases at V and 5 bases at J, with 10 bases between. CDR3 length: 14 amino acids. CDR1 and CDR2 (germline): SGHTA, FQGNSA.

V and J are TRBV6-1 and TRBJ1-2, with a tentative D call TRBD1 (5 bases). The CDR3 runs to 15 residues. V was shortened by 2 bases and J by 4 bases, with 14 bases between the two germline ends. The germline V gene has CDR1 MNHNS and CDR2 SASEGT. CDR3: CASSELGLSLYGYTF. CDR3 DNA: TGTGCCAGCAGTGAATTGGGACTGAGTCTCTATGGCTACACCTTC.

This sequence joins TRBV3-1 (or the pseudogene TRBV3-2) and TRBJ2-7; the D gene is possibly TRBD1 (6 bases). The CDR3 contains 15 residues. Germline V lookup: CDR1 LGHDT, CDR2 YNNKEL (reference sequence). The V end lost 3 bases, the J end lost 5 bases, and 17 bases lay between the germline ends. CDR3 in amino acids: CASSQFSQGSNEQYF. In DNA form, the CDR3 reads TGTGCCAGCAGCCAGTTCTCACAGGGTTCCAACGAGCAGTACTTC.

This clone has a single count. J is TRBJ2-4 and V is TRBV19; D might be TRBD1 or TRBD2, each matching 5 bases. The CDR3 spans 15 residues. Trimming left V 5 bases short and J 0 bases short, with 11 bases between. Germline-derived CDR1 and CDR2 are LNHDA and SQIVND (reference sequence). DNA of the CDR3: TGTGCCAGTAGTGCACCGGGGCGAGCCAAAAACATTCAGTACTTC. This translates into CASSAPGRAKNIQYF.

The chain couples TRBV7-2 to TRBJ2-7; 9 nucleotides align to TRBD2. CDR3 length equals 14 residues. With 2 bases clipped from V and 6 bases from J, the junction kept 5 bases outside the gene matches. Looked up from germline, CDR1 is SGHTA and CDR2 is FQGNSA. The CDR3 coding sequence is TGTGCCAGCAGCTTAAGTAGCGGGAGTCCCGAGCAGTACTTC. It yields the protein CASSLSSGSPEQYF.

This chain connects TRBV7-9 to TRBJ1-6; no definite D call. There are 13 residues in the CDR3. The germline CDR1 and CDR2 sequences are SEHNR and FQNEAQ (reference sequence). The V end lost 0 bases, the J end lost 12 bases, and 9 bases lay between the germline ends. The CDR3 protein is CASSLALDRPLHF. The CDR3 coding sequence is TGTGCCAGCAGCTTAGCCTTAGATCGACCCCTCCACTTT.

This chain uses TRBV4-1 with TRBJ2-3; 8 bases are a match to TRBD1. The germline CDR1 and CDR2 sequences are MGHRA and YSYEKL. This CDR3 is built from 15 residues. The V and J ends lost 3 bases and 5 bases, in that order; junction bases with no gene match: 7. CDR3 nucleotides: TGCGCCAGCAGCCAGGAGGGACAGGCGAAAGATACGCAGTATTTT. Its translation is CASSQEGQAKDTQYF.

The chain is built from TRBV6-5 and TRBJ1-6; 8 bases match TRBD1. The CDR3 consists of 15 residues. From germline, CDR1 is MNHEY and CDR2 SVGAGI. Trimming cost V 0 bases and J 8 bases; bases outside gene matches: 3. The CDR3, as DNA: TGTGCCAGCAGTTACTCCCGACAGGGGTATTCACCCCTCCACTTT. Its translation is CASSYSRQGYSPLHF.

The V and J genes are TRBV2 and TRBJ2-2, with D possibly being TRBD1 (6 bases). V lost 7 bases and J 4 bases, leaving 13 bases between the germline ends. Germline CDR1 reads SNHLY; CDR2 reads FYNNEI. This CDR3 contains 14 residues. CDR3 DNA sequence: TGTGCCAGCAAATCCCGGGACACCACCGGGGAGCTGTTTTTT. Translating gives CASKSRDTTGELFF.

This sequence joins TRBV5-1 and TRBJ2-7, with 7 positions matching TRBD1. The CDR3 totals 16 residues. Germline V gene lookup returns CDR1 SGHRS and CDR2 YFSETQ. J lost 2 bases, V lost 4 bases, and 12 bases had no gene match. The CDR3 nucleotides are TGCGCCAGCAGCCTCCTAACCGGGACAGCAACCTACGAGCAGTACTTC. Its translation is CASSLLTGTATYEQYF.

For the CDR3, the DNA is TGTGCCAGCAGCTGGGAGGCCTTCTCTGGAAACACCATATATTTT. It translates to CASSWEAFSGNTIYF. The J gene is TRBJ1-3, the V gene TRBV25-1; the D is unclear. The CDR3 covers 15 residues. Germline loops: CDR1 MGHDK, CDR2 SYGVNS. Trimming removed 6 bases at V and 0 bases at J, with 12 bases between.

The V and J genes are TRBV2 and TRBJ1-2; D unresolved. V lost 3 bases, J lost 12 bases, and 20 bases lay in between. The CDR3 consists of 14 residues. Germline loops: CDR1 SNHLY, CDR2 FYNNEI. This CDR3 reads CASSDSWGGSANTF. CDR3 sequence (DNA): TGTGCCAGCAGTGATAGTTGGGGAGGTTCGGCGAACACCTTC.

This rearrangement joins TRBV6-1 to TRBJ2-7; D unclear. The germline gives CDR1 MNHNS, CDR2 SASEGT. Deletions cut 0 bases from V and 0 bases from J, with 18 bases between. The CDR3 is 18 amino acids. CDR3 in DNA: TGTGCCAGCAGTGAAGCCATTTCCCGACTCGACCGCTCCTACGAGCAGTACTTC. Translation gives CASSEAISRLDRSYEQYF.

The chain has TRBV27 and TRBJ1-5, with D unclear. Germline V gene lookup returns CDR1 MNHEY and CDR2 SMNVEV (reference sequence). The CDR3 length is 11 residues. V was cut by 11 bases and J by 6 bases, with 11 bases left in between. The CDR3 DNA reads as TGTGCCTCGGGGTTAGGTCAGCCCCAGCATTTT. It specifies CASGLGQPQHF.

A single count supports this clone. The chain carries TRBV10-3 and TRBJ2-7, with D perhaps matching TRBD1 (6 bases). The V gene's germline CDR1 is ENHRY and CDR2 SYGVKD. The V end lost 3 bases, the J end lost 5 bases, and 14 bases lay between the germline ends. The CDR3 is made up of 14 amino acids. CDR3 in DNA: TGTGCCATCAGTGAACCGACAGGTACGGACGAGCAGTACTTC. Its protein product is CAISEPTGTDEQYF.

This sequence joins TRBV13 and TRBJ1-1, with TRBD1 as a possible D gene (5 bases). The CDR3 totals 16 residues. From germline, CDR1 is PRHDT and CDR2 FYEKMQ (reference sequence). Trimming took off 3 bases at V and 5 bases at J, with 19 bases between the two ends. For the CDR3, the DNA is TGTGCCAGCAGCTTTGGGACGTTGGAACGGAGTACTGAAGCTTTCTTT. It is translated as CASSFGTLERSTEAFF.

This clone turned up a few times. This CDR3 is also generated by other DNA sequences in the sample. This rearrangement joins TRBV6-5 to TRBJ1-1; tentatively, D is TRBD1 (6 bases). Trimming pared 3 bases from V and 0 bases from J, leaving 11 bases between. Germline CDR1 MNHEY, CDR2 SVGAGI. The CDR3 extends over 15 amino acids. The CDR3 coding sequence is TGTGCCAGCAGTTATTCGACAGGCTTGAACACTGAAGCTTTCTTT. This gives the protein CASSYSTGLNTEAFF.

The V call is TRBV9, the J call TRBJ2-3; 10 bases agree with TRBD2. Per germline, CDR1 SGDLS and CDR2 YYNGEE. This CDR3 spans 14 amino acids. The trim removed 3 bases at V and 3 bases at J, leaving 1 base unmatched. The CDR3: CASSASGRTDTQYF. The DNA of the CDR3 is TGTGCCAGCAGCGCTAGCGGGAGAACAGATACGCAGTATTTT. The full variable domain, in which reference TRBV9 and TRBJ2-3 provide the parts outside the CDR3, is DSGVTQTPKHLITATGQRVTLRCSPRSGDLSVYWYQQSLDQGLQFLIQYYNGEERAKGNILERFSAQQFPDLHSELNLSSLELGDSALYFCASSASGRTDTQYFGPGTRLTVL.

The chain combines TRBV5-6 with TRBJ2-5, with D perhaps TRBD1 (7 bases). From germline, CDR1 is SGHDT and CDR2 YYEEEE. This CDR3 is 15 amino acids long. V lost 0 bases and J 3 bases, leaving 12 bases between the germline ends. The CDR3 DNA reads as TGTGCCAGCAGCTTGGGTGGAGGGGGCGAAGAGACCCAGTACTTC. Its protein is CASSLGGGGEETQYF.